Following are 32 T cell receptor beta chains from one sample sequenced in a study of response to subunit inactivated influenza vaccine. TCRdb ran MiXCR on the RT-PCR reads and lists one entry per CDR3 protein. The sample yields roughly 700,000 distinct CDR3 sequences, 11% to 15% seen once. Sequencing used PBMCs from blood, obtained roughly 15 days before vaccination. All receptors come from a man aged 50 to 60 who received an inactivated influenza vaccine.

The chain joins TRBV7-3 to TRBJ2-5, with unresolved D. CDR1 is SGHTA and CDR2 is FQGTGA in the germline V gene. The V end lost 5 bases, the J end lost 3 bases, and 16 bases lay between the germline ends. CDR3 length: 15 residues. CDR3 nucleotides: TGTGCCAGCAGCAATCCCGACGAACTCAAAGAGACCCAGTACTTC. Translation: CASSNPDELKETQYF.

This clonotype occurred many times. The V and J genes are TRBV27 and TRBJ2-3; possible D gene TRBD2, 6 bases. Germline CDR1 reads MNHEY; CDR2 reads SMNVEV (reference sequence). The ends were cut back, 8 bases at V and 6 bases at J, with 21 bases in the middle. The CDR3 has 15 amino acids. In DNA, the CDR3 is TGTGCCAGCCGTACTCGGAATCCAGGGAGGGATACGCAGTATTTT. Amino acids: CASRTRNPGRDTQYF.

This clonotype was found many times. CDR3 sequence (DNA): TGCAGTGTCCGGCATGATAACACCGGGGAGCTGTTTTTT. It yields the protein CSVRHDNTGELFF. This chain uses TRBV20-1 with TRBJ2-2; D not certain. The length of the CDR3 is 13 residues. Trimming shortened V by 7 bases and J by 2 bases, and 11 bases separated the two germline ends. From germline, CDR1 is DFQATT and CDR2 SNEGSKA (reference sequence).

This clonotype appeared a few times. This rearrangement joins TRBV15 to TRBJ2-7, with D perhaps being TRBD1 or TRBD2 (5 bases each). V shed 0 bases and J shed 6 bases, with 12 bases lying between them. The CDR3 contains 14 residues. From germline, CDR1 is LNHNV and CDR2 YYDKDF (reference sequence). The CDR3 bases are TGTGCCACCAGCAGAGATGCACGGGGCGGCGAGCAGTACTTC. Translated: CATSRDARGGEQYF. The full variable domain, with the rest looked up from reference TRBV15 and TRBJ2-7, is DAMVIQNPRYQVTQFGKPVTLSCSQTLNHNVMYWYQQKSSQAPKLLFHYYDKDFNNEADTPDNFQSRRPNTSFCFLDIRSPGLGDTAMYLCATSRDARGGEQYFGPGTRLTVT.

This clonotype was observed a handful of times. V is TRBV11-2 and J is TRBJ2-3, with D unclear. The V and J ends lost 5 bases and 0 bases respectively, with 21 bases between them. Per germline, CDR1 SGHAT and CDR2 FQNNGV. There are 18 residues in the CDR3. DNA for the CDR3: TGTGCCAGCAGCCCTCTAATAGGGTTGTACGGTAGCACAGATACGCAGTATTTT. Residues: CASSPLIGLYGSTDTQYF.

V is TRBV2 and J is TRBJ2-6; D ambiguous. The CDR3 runs 15 residues. CDR1 is SNHLY and CDR2 is FYNNEI in the germline V gene. The ends were cut back, 7 bases at V and 0 bases at J, with 10 bases in the middle. CDR3 protein: CASKSRVSGANVLTF. The CDR3 coding sequence is TGTGCCAGCAAGTCTAGGGTCTCTGGGGCCAACGTCCTGACTTTC.

This rearrangement joins TRBV6-1 to TRBJ1-6; the D is unclear. Germline lookup yields CDR1 MNHNS and CDR2 SASEGT. The CDR3 totals 14 residues. V was cut by 5 bases and J by 7 bases, with 12 bases left in between. The CDR3 DNA sequence: TGTGCCAGCAGTAATACGGAAGCGAATTCACCCCTCCACTTT. Residues: CASSNTEANSPLHF.

This clonotype came up a few times. The V and J genes are TRBV19 and TRBJ1-1, with D perhaps TRBD1 (5 bases). This CDR3 comprises 14 residues. Trimming stripped 7 bases from V and 0 bases from J, with 12 bases between. Germline CDR1 reads LNHDA; CDR2 reads SQIVND (reference sequence). CDR3 nucleotide sequence: TGTGCCAGTATGCCAGGGCCTATGAACACTGAAGCTTTCTTT. Its protein is CASMPGPMNTEAFF.

The chain couples TRBV20-1 to TRBJ2-5, with D possibly matching TRBD2 (6 bases). Germline-derived CDR1 and CDR2 are DFQATT and SNEGSKA (reference sequence). This CDR3 is 13 amino acids long. V gave up 3 bases and J gave up 5 bases, with 13 bases separating them. CDR3 coding DNA: TGCAGTGCTAGGCATGGGGCGGGGGAGACCCAGTACTTC. Its protein is CSARHGAGETQYF.

The sample holds a few counts of this clonotype. The rearrangement links TRBV4-3 to TRBJ2-1, with 14 bases matching TRBD2. Looked up from germline, CDR1 is LGHNA and CDR2 is YSLEER. The CDR3 contains 16 residues. Germline trimming cut 9 bases from V and 4 bases from J; bases unmatched to any gene: 8. The CDR3 nucleotides read TGCGCCAGTGGGGGACTAGCGGGGGAGAAATACAATGAGCAGTTCTTC. Translating it yields CASGGLAGEKYNEQFF.

The rearrangement joins TRBV12-3 or TRBV12-4 to TRBJ2-3, with 9 nucleotides matching TRBD2. CDR3 size: 15 residues. The V and J ends lost 6 bases and 0 bases, in that order; junction bases with no gene match: 4. In DNA form, the CDR3 reads TGTGCCAGCAGGACTACTAGCGGGAGCACAGATACGCAGTATTTT. Translating gives CASRTTSGSTDTQYF.

This clonotype was found a few times. The rearrangement uses TRBV15 and TRBJ2-5; 9 bases align to TRBD2. This CDR3 region has 16 residues. Germline V gives CDR1 LNHNV, CDR2 YYDKDF (reference sequence). V trimming: 0 bases; J trimming: 5 bases; junction bases outside the gene matches: 7. The CDR3 reads CATSRDRLAGRETQYF. CDR3 sequence (DNA): TGTGCCACCAGCAGAGATCGGCTAGCGGGGAGGGAGACCCAGTACTTC. Variable domain in full (rest from reference TRBV15 and TRBJ2-5): DAMVIQNPRYQVTQFGKPVTLSCSQTLNHNVMYWYQQKSSQAPKLLFHYYDKDFNNEADTPDNFQSRRPNTSFCFLDIRSPGLGDTAMYLCATSRDRLAGRETQYFGPGTRLLVL.

This clonotype has more than one count but fewer than ten. The chain joins TRBV18 to TRBJ1-1; 7 nucleotides align to TRBD1. V dropped 10 bases and J dropped 0; count of bases not matched to a gene: 5. The CDR3 is made up of 13 amino acids. Germline values: CDR1 KGHSH, CDR2 LQKENI. The CDR3 DNA sequence: TGTGCCACCCGACAGGGTTTGAACACTGAAGCTTTCTTT. It translates to CATRQGLNTEAFF.

The chain links TRBV2 to TRBJ2-7, with D possibly being TRBD1 (5 bases). This CDR3 comprises 15 residues. V gave up 7 bases and J gave up 3 bases, with 19 bases separating them. Germline assignment: CDR1 SNHLY and CDR2 FYNNEI. The CDR3 region has the DNA TGTGCCAGCAAGAAGGAAACAGGACCACTCTACGAGCAGTACTTC. It yields the protein CASKKETGPLYEQYF. Combining the CDR3 with reference TRBV2 and TRBJ2-7 gives the whole variable domain EPEVTQTPSHQVTQMGQEVILRCVPISNHLYFYWYRQILGQKVEFLVSFYNNEISEKSEIFDDQFSVERPDGSNFTLKIRSTKLEDSAMYFCASKKETGPLYEQYFGPGTRLTVT.

This clonotype was observed a few times. CDR3 in DNA: TGCAGTGCAAAGGGGGACGGTTCCTACGAGCAGTACTTC. Translating gives CSAKGDGSYEQYF. The rearrangement links TRBV20-1 to TRBJ2-7; tentative D call: TRBD1 (6 bases). The CDR3 spans 13 residues. The germline V and J ends were trimmed by 6 bases and 1 base, with 13 bases remaining between them. Germline CDR1 is DFQATT and CDR2 is SNEGSKA (reference sequence).

CDR3 in amino acids: CASSLDRARNQPQHF. In nucleotides, the CDR3 is TGTGCCAGCAGTTTAGACAGGGCAAGAAATCAGCCCCAGCATTTT. The gene calls are TRBV27 and TRBJ1-5, with TRBD1 identical over 7 bases. With V trimmed by 2 bases and J by 4 bases, 5 bases remained unmatched. The germline gives CDR1 MNHEY, CDR2 SMNVEV (reference sequence). The CDR3 runs to 15 residues.

The chain couples TRBV3-1 to TRBJ2-3; 12 bases line up with TRBD2. After removal of 5 bases from V and 4 bases from J, the junction contained 16 bases not matched to a gene. Germline V CDR1 and CDR2: LGHDT, YNNKEL (reference sequence). The CDR3 spans 19 residues. In DNA, the CDR3 is TGTGCCAGCAGCTATTCATTAGGGCTAGCGGGGGGGCTTGCAGATACGCAGTATTTT. This gives the protein CASSYSLGLAGGLADTQYF.

This clonotype was counted only a few times. The rearrangement joins TRBV5-1 to TRBJ2-2; a possible D gene is TRBD2 (6 bases). V was pared by 0 bases and J by 7 bases, with 16 bases between. Germline CDR1 is SGHRS and CDR2 is YFSETQ. The CDR3 has 16 residues. In DNA, the CDR3 is TGCGCCAGCAGCTTGGCCGGCACCGGGGGTGGCGGGGAGCTGTTTTTT. Its protein product is CASSLAGTGGGGELFF.

CDR3 DNA: TGTGCCAGCTCACCGGGGGGTACCCACGAGCAGTACTTC. Translating it yields CASSPGGTHEQYF. The chain is built from TRBV18 and TRBJ2-7; possibly TRBD2 for D (6 bases). Germline CDR1 KGHSH, CDR2 LQKENI. Trimming removed 3 bases at V and 5 bases at J, with 11 bases between. This CDR3 comprises 13 residues. The complete variable domain, with remaining parts taken from reference TRBV18 and TRBJ2-7, reads NAGVMQNPRHLVRRRGQEARLRCSPMKGHSHVYWYRQLPEEGLKFMVYLQKENIIDESGMPKERFSAEFPKEGPSILRIQQVVRGDSAAYFCASSPGGTHEQYFGPGTRLTVT.

The chain uses TRBV5-1 and TRBJ2-1, with 16 bases lining up with TRBD2. The V gene end was trimmed by 7 bases and the J gene end by 2 bases; junction bases not matched to a gene: 3. Looked up from germline, CDR1 is SGHRS and CDR2 is YFSETQ. This CDR3 is built from 16 residues. The CDR3 DNA is TGCGCCAGCGGGACTAGCGGGGGGGCCCCCTACAATGAGCAGTTCTTC. It translates to CASGTSGGAPYNEQFF.

This clonotype was counted only a few times. This chain connects TRBV7-9 to TRBJ1-4, with D perhaps matching TRBD1 (6 bases). CDR1 and CDR2 from the germline V gene are SEHNR and FQNEAQ (reference sequence). Trimming removed 1 base from V and 5 bases from J, with 14 bases in between. The CDR3 spans 16 residues. The CDR3 DNA sequence: TGTGCCAGCAGCTTAGAGGGGGGGCGTTCCAATGAAAAACTGTTTTTT. This gives the protein CASSLEGGRSNEKLFF.

The V call is TRBV7-8, the J call TRBJ2-7; 8 bases map to TRBD2. CDR3 size: 16 residues. Trimming took 5 bases from V and 3 from J; bases not matched to a gene: 12. The germline CDR1 and CDR2 sequences are SGHVS and FQNEAQ. CDR3 DNA: TGTGCCAGCAGCATCCGCGGGGGGCCCTCAGTCTACGAGCAGTACTTC. Protein: CASSIRGGPSVYEQYF.

The chain employs TRBV4-1 and TRBJ2-2; D is possibly TRBD1 (5 bases). V lost 2 bases and J 3 bases, leaving 13 bases between the germline ends. Looked up from germline, CDR1 is MGHRA and CDR2 is YSYEKL. The CDR3 extends over 16 amino acids. CDR3 amino acids: CASSQYTGLDTGELFF. The CDR3 DNA reads TGCGCCAGCAGCCAATACACAGGTCTCGACACCGGGGAGCTGTTTTTT.

This rearrangement joins TRBV20-1 to TRBJ2-1, with a possible D match to TRBD2 (6 bases). Between the trimmed V and J ends, which lost 5 bases and 7 bases, there was a span of 12 bases. This CDR3 region has 12 residues. The germline gives CDR1 DFQATT, CDR2 SNEGSKA (reference sequence). DNA for the CDR3: TGCAGTGCTGAGCGACTAGAAAATGAGCAGTTCTTC. Translation gives CSAERLENEQFF.

The table lists this clonotype with a few counts. V is TRBV2 and J is TRBJ2-5; D is ambiguous. CDR1 is SNHLY and CDR2 is FYNNEI in the germline V gene. CDR3 size: 12 residues. Trimming left V 7 bases short and J 4 bases short, with 10 bases between. CDR3 region: CASIGGRETQYF. DNA of the CDR3: TGTGCCAGCATTGGTGGGCGAGAGACCCAGTACTTC.

The chain combines TRBV12-3 or TRBV12-4 with TRBJ2-4; D remains unclear. V was shortened by 7 bases and J by 0 bases, with 7 bases between the two germline ends. CDR3 length equals 13 residues. The CDR3 region has the DNA TGTGCCAGCAACCGAACAGCCAAAAACATTCAGTACTTC. It is translated as CASNRTAKNIQYF.

The chain joins TRBV4-2 to TRBJ2-5; 7 positions agree with TRBD2. This CDR3 is built from 16 residues. V shed 7 bases and J 1 base; nucleotides not matched to a gene: 12. Germline values: CDR1 LGHNA, CDR2 YNFKEQ. The CDR3 protein is CASTFQYGGTQETQYF. Here the CDR3 DNA reads TGTGCCAGCACCTTCCAGTACGGGGGGACCCAAGAGACCCAGTACTTC.

In its sample, this clonotype was seen many times. The rearrangement uses TRBV15 and TRBJ1-4; D remains unclear. CDR1 is LNHNV and CDR2 is YYDKDF in the germline V gene (reference sequence). Trimming removed 6 bases at V and 6 bases at J, with 20 bases between. The CDR3 has 16 residues. The CDR3 DNA follows: TGTGCCACCAGTCTTGGCCTGACAAGCCGGGATGAAAAACTGTTTTTT. Amino acids: CATSLGLTSRDEKLFF.

This clonotype has at least ten counts. This sequence joins TRBV29-1 and TRBJ2-7; 7 nucleotides line up with TRBD1. Germline V gene data show CDR1 as SQVTM and CDR2 as ANQGSEA. The V gene end was trimmed by 6 bases and the J gene end by 3 bases; junction bases not matched to a gene: 8. There are 13 residues in the CDR3. DNA of the CDR3: TGCAGCGTAGGGGGACAGTCAAACTACGAGCAGTACTTC. Protein sequence: CSVGGQSNYEQYF.

V and J are TRBV20-1 and TRBJ2-7, with 7 bases identical to TRBD2. The CDR3 is 13 amino acids. V trimming: 4 bases; J trimming: 2 bases; junction bases outside the gene matches: 5. CDR1 and CDR2 from the germline V gene are DFQATT and SNEGSKA (reference sequence). CDR3 loop: CSAIAGVAYEQYF. For the CDR3, the DNA is TGCAGTGCTATCGCGGGAGTAGCCTACGAGCAGTACTTC.

This chain links TRBV28 with TRBJ1-6; the D is unclear. There are 14 residues in the CDR3. V was shortened by 7 bases and J by 8 bases, with 15 bases between the two germline ends. From germline, CDR1 is MDHEN and CDR2 SYDVKM. In nucleotides, the CDR3 is TGTGCCAGCAAATTAGGGAGTATCTATTCACCCCTCCACTTT. Translated, it gives CASKLGSIYSPLHF.

There are a few counts of this clonotype. The chain is built from TRBV5-5 and TRBJ2-7; possible D gene TRBD1, 6 bases. The V end lost 4 bases, the J end lost 2 bases, and 19 bases lay between the germline ends. CDR1 and CDR2 (germline): SGHKS, YYEKEE (reference sequence). This CDR3 spans 16 amino acids. Here the CDR3 DNA reads TGTGCCAGCAGCCCGAAATCGTCAGGGGCGGCCTACGAGCAGTACTTC. It is translated as CASSPKSSGAAYEQYF.